This TCR beta chain is drawn from a study of T cell responses to AZD1222 COVID-19 vaccine. Study-level findings and limits: A reported finding is that nearly half of spike-specific TCRs target unmutated variant regions.

CDR3 size: 16 residues. Points on this clone: The antigen is undetermined.

Assay used: immunoSEQ multiplex PCR; TCRdb lists only in-frame clones, some missing. Seen here are about 140,000 clones, just under 95% observed once, and the top ten hold approximately 6.5%. This receptor was identified in an adult who received the AZD1222 COVID-19 vaccine. The V call is TRBV21-1, the J call TRBJ1-2; the table's D call of TRBD1 was not tested on the DNA. TRBV21-1 is listed as a pseudogene. The sample was peripheral blood, taken 28 days after the second AZD1222 dose. CDR3 DNA sequence: TGTGCCAGCAGCAAAGGTAAAGCCGACAGGACCTGGAGCTACACCTTC. This translates into CASSKGKADRTWSYTF.